This T cell receptor (beta chain) was documented in a study of cytomegalovirus exposure and HLA in healthy donors. Whole-study results and caveats: The study had only CMV serostatus as immune exposure information.

The PCR ran on 60 Vbeta and 13 Jbeta primers. Here immunoSEQ multiplex PCR was the method, and the copy in TCRdb shows in-frame clones only, minus some. The profile shows 150,000 to 200,000 clones, around 68% of them singletons. As regards this clone: What it recognizes is unknown.

The CDR3 totals 14 residues. The trim removed 10 bases at V and 5 bases at J, leaving 13 bases unmatched. Germline CDR1 is MDHEN and CDR2 is SYDVKM. Source material: PBMCs. This clonotype originated in a woman in her forties in good health and CMV-seropositive. This chain joins TRBV28 and TRBJ1-2; 7 positions agree with TRBD1. The DNA of the CDR3 is TGTGCCACCACTGGAGGGGGCAGACTTTATGGCTACACCTTC. Protein product: CATTGGGRLYGYTF.